The rows below give T cell receptor beta chains drawn from one sample of a study of a mutant IDH1 vaccine in newly diagnosed glioma. Profiling relied on immunoSEQ multiplex PCR, and the TCRdb table lists in-frame clones only, not all of them. The sample comprises more than 60,000 clones, roughly 68% of which are singletons, and roughly 5% rests with the top ten. These receptors are not linked to any known antigen. Sequenced here: PBMCs, sampled from a glioma patient whose treatment included an IDH1 peptide vaccine. The receptors stem from a man between 50 and 59 years old with glioma. CDR3s include the opening cysteine and the closing phenylalanine or tryptophan. Fields, in order: clone size, D gene, V gene, J gene, CDR3 protein. D genes are given only for firm matches. Rows may omit the clone size; those that give it use once, few, many or a size class.

>-|-|TRBV7-9|TRBJ2-1
CASSPVGADGANEQFF
>many|TRBD1|TRBV4-1|TRBJ2-7
CASSLGQGLSYEQYF
>-|-|TRBV30|TRBJ2-5
CAWSGREETQYF
>few|-|TRBV7-9|TRBJ1-5
CASSLGRGGNQPQHF
>-|-|TRBV14|TRBJ1-2
CASSQVTWYGYTF
>-|-|TRBV30|TRBJ2-5
CAWARLGETQYF
>-|-|TRBV7-9|TRBJ2-1
CASSSTYNEQFF
>-|-|TRBV7-2|TRBJ2-1
CASSPVAGEQFF
>once|-|TRBV5-1|TRBJ2-1
CASSLSTEQFF
>-|-|TRBV6-5|TRBJ2-7
CASSSRGVDEQYF
>-|-|TRBV2|TRBJ1-1
CASSEKVKQAEAFF
>once|TRBD2|TRBV5-1|TRBJ2-1
CASSSGTTADEQFF
>-|-|TRBV5-1|TRBJ1-3
CASSVGVSGNTIYF
>few|-|TRBV30|TRBJ1-5
CAWSESNNQPQHF
>-|-|TRBV6-4|TRBJ1-1
CASRRGIGLDTEAFF